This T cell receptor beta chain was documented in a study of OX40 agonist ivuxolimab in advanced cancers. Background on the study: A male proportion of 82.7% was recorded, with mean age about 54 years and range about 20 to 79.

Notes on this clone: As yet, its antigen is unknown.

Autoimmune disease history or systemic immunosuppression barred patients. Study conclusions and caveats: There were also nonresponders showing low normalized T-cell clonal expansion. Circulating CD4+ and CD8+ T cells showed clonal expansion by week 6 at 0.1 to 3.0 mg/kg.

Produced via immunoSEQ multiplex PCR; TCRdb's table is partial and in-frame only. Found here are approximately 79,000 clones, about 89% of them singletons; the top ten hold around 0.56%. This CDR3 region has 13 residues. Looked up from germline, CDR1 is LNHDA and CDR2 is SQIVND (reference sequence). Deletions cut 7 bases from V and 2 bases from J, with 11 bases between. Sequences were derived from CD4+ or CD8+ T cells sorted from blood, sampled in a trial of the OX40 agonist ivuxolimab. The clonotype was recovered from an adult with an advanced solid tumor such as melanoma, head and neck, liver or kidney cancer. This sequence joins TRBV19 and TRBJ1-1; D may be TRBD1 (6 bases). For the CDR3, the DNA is TGTGCCAGTAAGAGAGGGACAAACACTGAAGCTTTCTTT. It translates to CASKRGTNTEAFF.